This TCR beta chain came from a study of blood T cells in healthy people across ages. The authors ran a second PCR of about 6 to 11 cycles using a sample-barcoded 5' primer and a J-beta primer mix. TCRdb re-called the 5' RACE reads through MiXCR, storing one row per CDR3 protein. Of 1.5 million to 2 million distinct CDR3 sequences in the sample, around half are singletons; the top ten hold about 2.1%. CDR3 length: 16 amino acids. Germline V lookup: CDR1 ENHRY, CDR2 SYGVKD. Peripheral blood, about 9.8 milliliters per donor, was collected. Per individual sample, total RNA of at least 5.5 micrograms was extracted. Overall study results and limits: It was the long-lived donors that had more naive CD4+ cells and higher diversity than aged donors. CMV status of donors was not determined, possibly confounding expanded clonotype changes.

This clonotype was counted a single time. The target antigen is unknown. Sequences were obtained from blood. The source is a middle-aged woman in good health. The chain uses TRBV10-3 and TRBJ2-4; 8 bases line up with TRBD1. Matching the DNA end better, TRBJ2-7 makes the J call doubtful. The CDR3 sequence is CAISEHRGILSYEQYF. The CDR3 region has the DNA TGTGCCATCAGTGAACACAGGGGGATTCTCTCCTACGAGCAGTACTTC.